The 6 T cell receptor beta chains below come from one sample, sequenced in a study of cytomegalovirus exposure and HLA in healthy donors. The PCR used 60 Vbeta and 13 Jbeta primers. Sequencing was performed with immunoSEQ multiplex PCR; in TCRdb, only in-frame clones are kept and a portion is missing. The sample shows around 130,000 clones, about 80% of them seen only once. The sequencing sample was made of PBMCs. These receptors were obtained from a girl aged 2 to 9 in good health and CMV-seronegative.

This chain links TRBV18 with TRBJ1-1; D not resolved. The length of the CDR3 is 13 residues. From germline, CDR1 is KGHSH and CDR2 LQKENI. Trimming removed 1 base at V and 2 bases at J, with 5 bases between. The CDR3, as DNA: TGTGCCAGCTCACCACAACTCAACACTGAAGCTTTCTTT. Residues: CASSPQLNTEAFF.

The rearrangement joins TRBV5-1 to TRBJ2-2, with 14 bases aligning to TRBD2. This CDR3 spans 16 amino acids. Germline-derived CDR1 and CDR2 are SGHRS and YFSETQ. V lost 4 bases, J lost 7 bases, and 6 bases stayed unmatched. The CDR3 sequence is CASSPTGTSGSGELFF. The CDR3 DNA sequence: TGCGCCAGCAGCCCGACAGGGACTAGCGGGAGCGGGGAGCTGTTTTTT. The variable domain in full, completed from reference TRBV5-1 and TRBJ2-2, reads KAGVTQTPRYLIKTRGQQVTLSCSPISGHRSVSWYQQTPGQGLQFLFEYFSETQRNKGNFPGRFSGRQFSNSRSEMNVSTLELGDSALYLCASSPTGTSGSGELFFGEGSRLTVL.

In this sample, this clone turned up many times. V gene TRBV27 combines with J gene TRBJ2-7; the match to TRBD1 covers 7 bases. The trim removed 1 base at V and 6 bases at J, leaving 3 bases unmatched. Germline V gene data show CDR1 as MNHEY and CDR2 as SMNVEV (reference sequence). The CDR3 contains 13 residues. CDR3 in amino acids: CASSLFPGGEQYF. For the CDR3, the DNA is TGTGCCAGCAGTTTATTTCCAGGGGGCGAGCAGTACTTC.

The chain is built from TRBV27 and TRBJ2-3; possibly TRBD1 for D (6 bases). Deletions cut 3 bases from V and 8 bases from J, with 21 bases between. There are 16 residues in the CDR3. CDR1 MNHEY and CDR2 SMNVEV come from the germline V gene (reference sequence). The CDR3 reads CASSFLNPLGGGTQYF. The DNA of the CDR3 is TGTGCCAGCAGTTTTCTCAATCCCCTAGGGGGTGGTACGCAGTATTTT.

This clone has more than one count but fewer than ten. This same CDR3 is encoded by further DNA sequences in the sample. This rearrangement joins TRBV5-6 to TRBJ2-7; weak D call: TRBD2 (5 bases). CDR1 SGHDT and CDR2 YYEEEE come from the germline V gene. CDR3 size: 13 residues. The V and J ends lost 1 base and 4 bases respectively, with 9 bases between them. The CDR3 DNA sequence: TGTGCCAGCAGCTTGCGGGGTTCGTACGAGCAGTACTTC. Amino acid sequence: CASSLRGSYEQYF. Full variable domain (rest looked up from reference TRBV5-6 and TRBJ2-7): DAGVTQSPTHLIKTRGQQVTLRCSPKSGHDTVSWYQQALGQGPQFIFQYYEEEERQRGNFPDRFSGHQFPNYSSELNVNALLLGDSALYLCASSLRGSYEQYFGPGTRLTVT.

This clone came up once. The chain has TRBV7-2 and TRBJ2-1; D gene ambiguous. V was cut by 5 bases and J by 3 bases, with 14 bases left in between. The V gene's germline CDR1 is SGHTA and CDR2 FQGNSA. The CDR3 has 15 amino acids. Written as DNA, the CDR3 is TGTGCCAGCAGCCCGTTAGCCCTCTACTACAATGAGCAGTTCTTC. Its protein product is CASSPLALYYNEQFF.